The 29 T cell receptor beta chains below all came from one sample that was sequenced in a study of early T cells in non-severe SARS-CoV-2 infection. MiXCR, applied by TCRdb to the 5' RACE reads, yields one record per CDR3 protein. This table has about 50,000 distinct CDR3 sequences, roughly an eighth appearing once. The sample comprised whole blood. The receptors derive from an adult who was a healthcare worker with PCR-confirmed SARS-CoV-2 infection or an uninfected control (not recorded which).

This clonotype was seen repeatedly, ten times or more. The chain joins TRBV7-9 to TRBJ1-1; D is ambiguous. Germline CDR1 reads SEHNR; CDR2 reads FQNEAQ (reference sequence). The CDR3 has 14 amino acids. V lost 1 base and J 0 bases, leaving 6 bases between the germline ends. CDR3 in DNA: TGTGCCAGCAGCTTAGGGGCCATGAACACTGAAGCTTTCTTT. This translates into CASSLGAMNTEAFF.

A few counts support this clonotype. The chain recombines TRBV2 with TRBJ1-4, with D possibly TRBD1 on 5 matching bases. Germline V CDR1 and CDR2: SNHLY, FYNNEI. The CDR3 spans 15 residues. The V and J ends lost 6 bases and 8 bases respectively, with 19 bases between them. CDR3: CASRRRGLETEKLFF. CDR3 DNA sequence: TGTGCCAGCAGGCGCCGGGGCCTGGAGACCGAAAAACTGTTTTTT.

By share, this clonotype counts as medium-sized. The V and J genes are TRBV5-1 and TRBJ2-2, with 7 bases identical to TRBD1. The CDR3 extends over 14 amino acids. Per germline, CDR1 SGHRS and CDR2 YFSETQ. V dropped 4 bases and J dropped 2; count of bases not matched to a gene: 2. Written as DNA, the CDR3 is TGCGCCAGCAGCAGGGACAGTAACACCGGGGAGCTGTTTTTT. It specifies CASSRDSNTGELFF.

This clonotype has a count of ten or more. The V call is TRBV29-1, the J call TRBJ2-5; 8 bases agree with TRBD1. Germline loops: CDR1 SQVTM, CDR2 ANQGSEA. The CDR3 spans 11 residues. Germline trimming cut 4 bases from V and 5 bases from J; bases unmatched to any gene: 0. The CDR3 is CSVGQGETQYF. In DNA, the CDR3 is TGCAGCGTTGGACAGGGGGAGACCCAGTACTTC.

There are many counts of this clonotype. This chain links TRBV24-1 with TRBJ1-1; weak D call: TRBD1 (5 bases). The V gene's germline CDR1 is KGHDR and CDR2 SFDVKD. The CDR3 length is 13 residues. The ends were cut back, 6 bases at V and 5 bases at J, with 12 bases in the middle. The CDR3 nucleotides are TGTGCCACCAGTACAGCCGGGACTACTGAAGCTTTCTTT. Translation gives CATSTAGTTEAFF.

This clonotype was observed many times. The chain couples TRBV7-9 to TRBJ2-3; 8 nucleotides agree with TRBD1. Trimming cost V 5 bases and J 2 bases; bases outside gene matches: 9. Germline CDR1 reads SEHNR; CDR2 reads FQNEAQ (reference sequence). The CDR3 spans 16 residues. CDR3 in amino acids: CASSRWTGSTTDTQYF. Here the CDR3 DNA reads TGTGCCAGCAGCAGATGGACAGGGTCCACCACAGATACGCAGTATTTT.

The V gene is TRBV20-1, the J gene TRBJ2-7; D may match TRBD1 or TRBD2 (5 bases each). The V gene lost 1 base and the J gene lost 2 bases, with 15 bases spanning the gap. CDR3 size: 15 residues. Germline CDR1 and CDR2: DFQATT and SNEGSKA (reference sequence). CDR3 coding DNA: TGCAGTGCTAGAGTTCCAAGGGGACGGGCCTACGAGCAGTACTTC. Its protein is CSARVPRGRAYEQYF.

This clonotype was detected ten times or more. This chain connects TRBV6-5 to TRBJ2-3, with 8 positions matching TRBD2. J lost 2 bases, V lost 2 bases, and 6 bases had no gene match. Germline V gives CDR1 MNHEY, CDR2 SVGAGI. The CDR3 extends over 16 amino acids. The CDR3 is CASSYHRAGVTDTQYF. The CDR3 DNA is TGTGCCAGCAGTTACCACCGAGCGGGGGTCACAGATACGCAGTATTTT.

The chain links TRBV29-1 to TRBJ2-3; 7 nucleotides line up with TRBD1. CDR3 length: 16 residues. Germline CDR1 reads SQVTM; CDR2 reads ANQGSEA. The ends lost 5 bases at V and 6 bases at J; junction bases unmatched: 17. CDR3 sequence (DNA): TGCAGCGTTAAGACCCCGGGACAGAACCACTACGATACGCAGTATTTT. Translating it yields CSVKTPGQNHYDTQYF.

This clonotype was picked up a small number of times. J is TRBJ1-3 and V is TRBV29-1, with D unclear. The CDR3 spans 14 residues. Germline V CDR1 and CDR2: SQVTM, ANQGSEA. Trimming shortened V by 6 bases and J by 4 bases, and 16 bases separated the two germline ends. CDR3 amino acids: CSVAGPNPGNTIYF. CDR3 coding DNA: TGCAGCGTGGCTGGACCTAACCCAGGAAACACCATATATTTT.

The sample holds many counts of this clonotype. The chain's CDR3 is CSVRHTGNEQFF. The DNA for the CDR3 is TGCAGCGTCCGACATACGGGCAATGAGCAGTTCTTC. The chain has TRBV29-1 and TRBJ2-1, with no clear D. Germline V gene lookup returns CDR1 SQVTM and CDR2 ANQGSEA. The ends were cut back, 6 bases at V and 6 bases at J, with 12 bases in the middle. The CDR3 length is 12 residues.

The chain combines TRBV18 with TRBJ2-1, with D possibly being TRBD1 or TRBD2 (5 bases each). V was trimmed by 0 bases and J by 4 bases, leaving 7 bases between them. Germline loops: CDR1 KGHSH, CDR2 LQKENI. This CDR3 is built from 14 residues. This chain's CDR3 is CASSPPGDYNEQFF. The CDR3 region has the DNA TGTGCCAGCTCACCACCGGGGGATTACAATGAGCAGTTCTTC.

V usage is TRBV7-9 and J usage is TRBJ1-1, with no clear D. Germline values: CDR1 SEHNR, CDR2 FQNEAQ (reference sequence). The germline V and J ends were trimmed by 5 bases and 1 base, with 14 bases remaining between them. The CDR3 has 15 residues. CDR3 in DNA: TGTGCCAGCAGCCGCTGGACTGCTGAGAACACTGAAGCTTTCTTT. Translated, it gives CASSRWTAENTEAFF.

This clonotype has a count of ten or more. CDR3 amino acids: CSARFVSPNTGELFF. CDR3 nucleotide sequence: TGCAGTGCTAGATTCGTTTCTCCGAACACCGGGGAGCTGTTTTTT. The chain recombines TRBV20-1 with TRBJ2-2; D call uncertain. V was cut by 2 bases and J by 0 bases, with 10 bases left in between. This CDR3 has 15 amino acids. Germline CDR1 is DFQATT and CDR2 is SNEGSKA (reference sequence).

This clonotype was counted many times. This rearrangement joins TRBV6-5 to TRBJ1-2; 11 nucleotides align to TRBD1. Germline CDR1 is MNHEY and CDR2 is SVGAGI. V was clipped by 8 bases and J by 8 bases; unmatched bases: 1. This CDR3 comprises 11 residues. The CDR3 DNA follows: TGTGCCAGCGGGACAGGGGGAGGCTACACCTTC. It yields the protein CASGTGGGYTF.

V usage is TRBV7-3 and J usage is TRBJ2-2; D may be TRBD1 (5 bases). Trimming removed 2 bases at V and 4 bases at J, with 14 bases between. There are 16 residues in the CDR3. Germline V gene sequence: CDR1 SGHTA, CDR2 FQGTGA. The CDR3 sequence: CASSLYNQGGTGELFF. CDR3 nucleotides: TGTGCCAGCAGCTTATACAACCAGGGTGGCACCGGGGAGCTGTTTTTT.

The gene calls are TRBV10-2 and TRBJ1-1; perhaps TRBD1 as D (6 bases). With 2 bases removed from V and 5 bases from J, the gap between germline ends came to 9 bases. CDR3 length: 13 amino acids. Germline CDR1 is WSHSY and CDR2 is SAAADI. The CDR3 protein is CASSEGGRTEAFF. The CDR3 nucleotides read TGCGCCAGCAGTGAGGGGGGGCGAACTGAAGCTTTCTTT.

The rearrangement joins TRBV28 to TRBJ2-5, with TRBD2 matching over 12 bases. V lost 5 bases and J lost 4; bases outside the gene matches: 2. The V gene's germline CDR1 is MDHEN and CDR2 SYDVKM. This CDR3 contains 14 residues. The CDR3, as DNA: TGTGCCAGCAGTGAGACTAGCGGGAGAGAGACCCAGTACTTC. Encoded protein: CASSETSGRETQYF.

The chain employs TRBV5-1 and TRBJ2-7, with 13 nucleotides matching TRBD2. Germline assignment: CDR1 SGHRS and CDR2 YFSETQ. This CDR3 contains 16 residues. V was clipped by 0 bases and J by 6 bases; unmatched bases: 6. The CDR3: CASSLGLAGGKGEQYF. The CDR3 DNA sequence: TGCGCCAGCAGCTTGGGACTAGCGGGAGGTAAAGGCGAGCAGTACTTC.

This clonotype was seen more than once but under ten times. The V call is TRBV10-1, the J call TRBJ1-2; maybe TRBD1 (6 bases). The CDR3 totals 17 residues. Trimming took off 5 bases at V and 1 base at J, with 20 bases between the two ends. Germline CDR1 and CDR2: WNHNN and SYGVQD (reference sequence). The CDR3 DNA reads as TGCGCCAGCAGTCCGCTTATCACAGGGTCCCATAACTATGGCTACACCTTC. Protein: CASSPLITGSHNYGYTF.

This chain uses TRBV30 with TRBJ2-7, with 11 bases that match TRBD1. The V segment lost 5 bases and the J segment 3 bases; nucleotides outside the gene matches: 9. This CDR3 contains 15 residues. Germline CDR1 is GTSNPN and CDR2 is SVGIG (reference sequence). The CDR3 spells CAWVAYGTGGYEQYF. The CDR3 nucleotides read TGTGCCTGGGTTGCGTACGGGACAGGGGGCTACGAGCAGTACTTC.

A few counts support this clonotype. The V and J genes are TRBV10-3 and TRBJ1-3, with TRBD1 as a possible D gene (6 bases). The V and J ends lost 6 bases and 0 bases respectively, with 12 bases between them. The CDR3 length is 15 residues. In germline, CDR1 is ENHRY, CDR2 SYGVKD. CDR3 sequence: CAIRRTEDSGNTIYF. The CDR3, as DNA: TGTGCCATCAGACGGACAGAAGACTCTGGAAACACCATATATTTT.

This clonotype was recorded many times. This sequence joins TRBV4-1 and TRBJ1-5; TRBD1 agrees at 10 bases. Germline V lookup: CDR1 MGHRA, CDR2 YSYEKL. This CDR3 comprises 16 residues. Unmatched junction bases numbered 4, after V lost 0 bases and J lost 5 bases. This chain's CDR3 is CASSQDGGQGYQPQHF. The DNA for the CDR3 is TGCGCCAGCAGCCAAGATGGGGGACAGGGGTATCAGCCCCAGCATTTT.

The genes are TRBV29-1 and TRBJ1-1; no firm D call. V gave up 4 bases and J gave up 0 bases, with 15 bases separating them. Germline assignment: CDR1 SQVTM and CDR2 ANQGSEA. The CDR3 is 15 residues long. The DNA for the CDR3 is TGCAGCGTTGGTGCGGGCTGGGCGATGAACACTGAAGCTTTCTTT. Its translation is CSVGAGWAMNTEAFF.

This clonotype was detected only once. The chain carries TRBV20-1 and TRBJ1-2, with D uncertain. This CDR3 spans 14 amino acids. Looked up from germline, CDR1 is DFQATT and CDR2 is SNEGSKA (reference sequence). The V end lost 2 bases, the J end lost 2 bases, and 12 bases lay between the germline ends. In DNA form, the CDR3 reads TGCAGTGCTAGACAGGCAGTGACAAACTATGGCTACACCTTC. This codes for CSARQAVTNYGYTF.

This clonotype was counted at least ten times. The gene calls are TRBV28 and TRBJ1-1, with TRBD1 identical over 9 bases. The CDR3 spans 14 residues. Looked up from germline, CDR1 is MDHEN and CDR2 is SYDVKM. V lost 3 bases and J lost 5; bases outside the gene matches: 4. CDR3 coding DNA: TGTGCCAGCAGTTTCCTGACAGGGGGAACTGAAGCTTTCTTT. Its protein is CASSFLTGGTEAFF.

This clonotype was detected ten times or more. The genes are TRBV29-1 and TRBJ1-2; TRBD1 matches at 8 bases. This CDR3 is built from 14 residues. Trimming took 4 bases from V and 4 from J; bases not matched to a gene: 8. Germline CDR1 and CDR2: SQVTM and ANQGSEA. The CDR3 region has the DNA TGCAGCGTTGCCAGGGGGCGCCCCGTCTATGGCTACACCTTC. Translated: CSVARGRPVYGYTF.

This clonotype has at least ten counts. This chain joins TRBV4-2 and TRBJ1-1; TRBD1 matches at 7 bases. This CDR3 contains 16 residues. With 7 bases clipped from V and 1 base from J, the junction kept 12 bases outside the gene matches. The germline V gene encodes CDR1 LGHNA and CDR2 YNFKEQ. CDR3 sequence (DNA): TGTGCCAGCAAATCTCCAGGGGGTGGTAGGAACACTGAAGCTTTCTTT. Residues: CASKSPGGGRNTEAFF.

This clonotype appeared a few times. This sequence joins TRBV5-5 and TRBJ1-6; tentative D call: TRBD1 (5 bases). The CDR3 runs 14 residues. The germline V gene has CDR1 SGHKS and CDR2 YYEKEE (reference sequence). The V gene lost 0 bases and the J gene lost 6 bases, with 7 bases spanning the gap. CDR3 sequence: CASSLGQINSPLHF. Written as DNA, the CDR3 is TGTGCCAGCAGCTTGGGACAGATTAATTCACCCCTCCACTTT.